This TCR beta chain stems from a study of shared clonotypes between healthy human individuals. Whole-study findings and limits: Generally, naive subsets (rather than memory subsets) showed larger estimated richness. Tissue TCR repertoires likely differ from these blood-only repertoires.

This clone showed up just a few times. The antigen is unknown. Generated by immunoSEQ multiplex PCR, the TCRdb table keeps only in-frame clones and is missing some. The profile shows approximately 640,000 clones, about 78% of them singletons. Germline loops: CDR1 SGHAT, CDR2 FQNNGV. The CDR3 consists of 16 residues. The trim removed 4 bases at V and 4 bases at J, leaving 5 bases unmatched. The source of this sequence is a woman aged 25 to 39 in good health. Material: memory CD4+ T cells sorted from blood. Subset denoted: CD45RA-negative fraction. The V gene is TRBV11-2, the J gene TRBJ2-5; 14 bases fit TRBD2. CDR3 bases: TGTGCCAGCAGCTCTTCGGGACTAGCGGGGGCAGAGACCCAGTACTTC. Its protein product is CASSSSGLAGAETQYF.